The 24 T cell receptor beta chains in this list originate from one sample, sequenced in a study of blood T cell repertoires in COVID-19. Clones were read by immunoSEQ multiplex PCR, and TCRdb kept only the in-frame ones, dropping some. In the table there are approximately 50,000 clones, about nine tenths of which are singletons. The sequencing sample was made of peripheral blood. These receptor sequences come from a man in his forties with acute or convalescent COVID-19.

The V gene is TRBV5-4, the J gene TRBJ2-5; D perhaps matches TRBD2 (5 bases). Deletions cut 0 bases from V and 5 bases from J, with 8 bases between. The CDR3 spans 13 residues. Germline V gene lookup returns CDR1 SGHNT and CDR2 YYREEE (reference sequence). CDR3 amino acids: CASSLDTGETQYF. CDR3 nucleotides: TGTGCCAGCAGCTTGGACACGGGGGAGACCCAGTACTTC.

The chain recombines TRBV12-3 or TRBV12-4 with TRBJ2-1; D possibly corresponds to TRBD1 (6 bases). This CDR3 has 13 residues. The V and J ends lost 6 bases and 4 bases respectively, with 10 bases between them. The CDR3 loop is CASSGQGYNEQFF. CDR3 bases: TGTGCCAGCAGCGGTCAGGGGTACAATGAGCAGTTCTTC.

The chain uses TRBV18 and TRBJ2-4; D is ambiguous. V was clipped by 3 bases and J by 3 bases, with 12 bases between them. CDR1 KGHSH and CDR2 LQKENI come from the germline V gene. There are 15 residues in the CDR3. The CDR3 DNA sequence: TGTGCCAGCTCACCTGATCTAGGCGGCAAAAACATTCAGTACTTC. Translating it yields CASSPDLGGKNIQYF.

This chain connects TRBV15 to TRBJ2-3; no clear D gene. V was shortened by 3 bases and J by 6 bases, with 10 bases between the two germline ends. The CDR3 sequence is 13 residues long. CDR1 is LNHNV, CDR2 YYDKDF, per germline (reference sequence). CDR3 sequence: CATSRLPVDTQYF. CDR3 coding DNA: TGTGCCACCAGCAGGCTTCCGGTGGATACGCAGTATTTT.

The chain joins TRBV19 to TRBJ2-5, with 10 bases that match TRBD2. This CDR3 spans 15 amino acids. The V segment lost 6 bases and the J segment 7 bases; nucleotides outside the gene matches: 11. The germline gives CDR1 LNHDA, CDR2 SQIVND (reference sequence). The CDR3 DNA is TGTGCCAGTAGGGAAGCTAGCGGGGGCCCTCGGACCCAGTACTTC. The encoded protein is CASREASGGPRTQYF.

This clone was counted a single time. CDR3 amino acids: CASSYSMAGRAFF. DNA of the CDR3: TGTGCCAGCAGTTACTCGATGGCGGGTCGAGCTTTCTTT. The V gene is TRBV6-5, the J gene TRBJ1-1, with D unclear. Deletions cut 0 bases from V and 10 bases from J, with 12 bases between. Germline V lookup: CDR1 MNHEY, CDR2 SVGAGI. The CDR3 is 13 amino acids.

V is TRBV19 and J is TRBJ2-5, with TRBD1 matching over 7 bases. J gave up 3 bases and V 1 base, and 8 bases lay outside the gene matches. CDR1 is LNHDA, CDR2 SQIVND, per germline (reference sequence). The length of the CDR3 is 16 residues. DNA of the CDR3: TGTGCCAGTAGTATAGGGGGCAGACAGGGCGAAGAGACCCAGTACTTC. It is translated as CASSIGGRQGEETQYF. Complete variable domain (other parts from reference TRBV19 and TRBJ2-5): DGGITQSPKYLFRKEGQNVTLSCEQNLNHDAMYWYRQDPGQGLRLIYYSQIVNDFQKGDIAEGYSVSREKKESFPLTVTSAQKNPTAFYLCASSIGGRQGEETQYFGPGTRLLVL.

The chain recombines TRBV7-9 with TRBJ1-1, with 10 bases that match TRBD1. The junction had 5 bases not matched to a gene; V was cut back by 2 bases and J by 8 bases. The germline CDR1 and CDR2 sequences are SEHNR and FQNEAQ (reference sequence). There are 14 residues in the CDR3. The CDR3: CASSLRDRGPEAFF. DNA of the CDR3: TGTGCCAGCAGCTTACGAGACAGGGGGCCCGAAGCTTTCTTT.

V gene TRBV13 combines with J gene TRBJ1-2; 9 nucleotides align to TRBD1. Germline V CDR1 and CDR2: PRHDT, FYEKMQ (reference sequence). This CDR3 region has 14 residues. Losses at the gene ends were 6 bases for V and 8 bases for J; bases not matched to a gene: 10. The CDR3: CASSFDRGSKGYTF. The DNA for the CDR3 is TGTGCCAGCAGTTTCGACAGGGGGTCGAAAGGCTACACCTTC. The full variable domain, in which reference TRBV13 and TRBJ1-2 provide the parts outside the CDR3, is AAGVIQSPRHLIKEKRETATLKCYPIPRHDTVYWYQQGPGQDPQFLISFYEKMQSDKGSIPDRFSAQQFSDYHSELNMSSLELGDSALYFCASSFDRGSKGYTFGSGTRLTVV.

This chain links TRBV7-9 with TRBJ1-1; 7 nucleotides align to TRBD1. J lost 3 bases, V lost 8 bases, and 9 bases had no gene match. The CDR3 loop spans 14 amino acids. From germline, CDR1 is SEHNR and CDR2 FQNEAQ (reference sequence). The DNA for the CDR3 is TGTGCCAGCTTGGGATTAGGGGGCCACACTGAAGCTTTCTTT. The encoded protein is CASLGLGGHTEAFF.

J is TRBJ2-5 and V is TRBV5-5; TRBD1 matches 9 bases. Germline trimming cut 4 bases from V and 5 bases from J; bases unmatched to any gene: 6. The CDR3 runs 14 residues. In germline, CDR1 is SGHKS, CDR2 YYEKEE (reference sequence). In DNA, the CDR3 is TGTGCCAGCAGCACGGGACAGGGTCGGGAGACCCAGTACTTC. Encoded protein: CASSTGQGRETQYF.

The V gene is TRBV27, the J gene TRBJ2-7; no firm D call. The CDR3 has 13 residues. Per germline, CDR1 MNHEY and CDR2 SMNVEV (reference sequence). Trimming removed 2 bases from V and 5 bases from J, with 10 bases in between. The CDR3 here is CASSLVVHHEQYF. DNA of the CDR3: TGTGCCAGCAGTTTAGTTGTACACCACGAGCAGTACTTC.

J is TRBJ2-6 and V is TRBV6-1, with D unresolved. The CDR3 runs to 14 residues. CDR1 is MNHNS, CDR2 SASEGT, per germline. V lost 6 bases to trimming and J lost 4 bases, with 10 bases between them. The CDR3 region is CASSAELGANVLTF. CDR3 sequence (DNA): TGTGCCAGCAGCGCGGAGTTGGGGGCCAACGTCCTGACTTTC.

The sample holds one count of this clone. The chain carries TRBV5-1 and TRBJ2-1; a possible D gene is TRBD2 (5 bases). V lost 4 bases and J lost 6, with 11 bases in between. The CDR3 spans 13 residues. CDR1 is SGHRS, CDR2 YFSETQ, per germline. This CDR3 reads CASSPETSNEQFF. CDR3 in DNA: TGCGCCAGCAGCCCGGAAACTAGCAATGAGCAGTTCTTC.

V usage is TRBV5-5 and J usage is TRBJ1-5, with 9 bases fitting TRBD1. J lost 11 bases, V lost 2 bases, and 5 bases had no gene match. There are 13 residues in the CDR3. Germline V gene data show CDR1 as SGHKS and CDR2 as YYEKEE (reference sequence). The CDR3 protein is CASSFRDREAQHF. The CDR3 DNA sequence: TGTGCCAGCAGCTTCCGGGACAGGGAAGCCCAGCATTTT.

V usage is TRBV10-2 and J usage is TRBJ2-7; TRBD1 aligns across 9 bases. Germline CDR1 WSHSY, CDR2 SAAADI. The CDR3 contains 14 residues. V shed 7 bases and J 5 bases; nucleotides not matched to a gene: 9. DNA of the CDR3: TGCGCCAGCACTACGACAGGGGGACTCAACGAGCAGTACTTC. As protein: CASTTTGGLNEQYF.

The V and J genes are TRBV28 and TRBJ1-2; TRBD1 matches 10 bases. V gave up 6 bases and J gave up 3 bases; unmatched junction bases: 7. This CDR3 is built from 15 residues. The germline V gene has CDR1 MDHEN and CDR2 SYDVKM. The CDR3 nucleotides read TGTGCCAGCAGCACCGGACAGGGGGTCTACTATGGCTACACCTTC. Residues: CASSTGQGVYYGYTF.

The genes are TRBV10-1 and TRBJ2-1; TRBD2 matches at 12 bases. CDR3 length: 14 amino acids. In germline, CDR1 is WNHNN, CDR2 SYGVQD (reference sequence). Germline trimming cut 6 bases from V and 8 bases from J; bases unmatched to any gene: 5. CDR3 sequence reads: CASSSSGREYEQFF. The CDR3, as DNA: TGCGCCAGCAGCTCTAGCGGGAGGGAATATGAGCAGTTCTTC.

V and J are TRBV13 and TRBJ2-3; D call uncertain. This CDR3 comprises 13 residues. Germline V gene data show CDR1 as PRHDT and CDR2 as FYEKMQ (reference sequence). The V end lost 3 bases, the J end lost 1 base, and 5 bases lay between the germline ends. This CDR3 is CASSLAGTDTQYF. The DNA for the CDR3 is TGTGCCAGCAGCTTGGCTGGCACAGATACGCAGTATTTT. Full variable domain (rest looked up from reference TRBV13 and TRBJ2-3): AAGVIQSPRHLIKEKRETATLKCYPIPRHDTVYWYQQGPGQDPQFLISFYEKMQSDKGSIPDRFSAQQFSDYHSELNMSSLELGDSALYFCASSLAGTDTQYFGPGTRLTVL.

This chain links TRBV9 with TRBJ1-5; tentatively, D is TRBD1 (5 bases). CDR3 length: 16 residues. V lost 9 bases to trimming and J lost 0 bases, with 19 bases between them. Germline lookup yields CDR1 SGDLS and CDR2 YYNGEE. The chain's CDR3 is CANLFIQENSNQPQHF. The CDR3 DNA is TGTGCCAACTTATTCATACAGGAAAATAGCAATCAGCCCCAGCATTTT.

This clone showed up just once. The chain is built from TRBV13 and TRBJ1-6; 9 bases fit TRBD1. The length of the CDR3 is 17 residues. Per the germline V gene, CDR1 is PRHDT and CDR2 is FYEKMQ (reference sequence). Trimming cost V 4 bases and J 0 bases; bases outside gene matches: 4. The CDR3 region is CASSWTGESSYNSPLHF. As DNA, the CDR3 is TGTGCCAGCAGCTGGACAGGGGAGAGCTCCTATAATTCACCCCTCCACTTT.

The V and J genes are TRBV7-9 and TRBJ1-6, with D unresolved. The CDR3 length is 17 residues. V was trimmed by 3 bases and J by 5 bases, leaving 17 bases between them. Germline V gene data show CDR1 as SEHNR and CDR2 as FQNEAQ (reference sequence). The CDR3 loop reads CASSLSLSASDNSPLHF. The CDR3 bases are TGTGCCAGCAGCTTGAGCCTAAGCGCTTCGGATAATTCACCCCTCCACTTT.

In this sample, this clone turned up once. The chain combines TRBV18 with TRBJ2-1; no clear D gene. The CDR3 loop spans 12 amino acids. Germline V CDR1 and CDR2: KGHSH, LQKENI. Trimming stripped 8 bases from V and 0 bases from J, with 5 bases between. CDR3 sequence reads: CASLNSYNEQFF. As DNA, the CDR3 is TGTGCCAGCCTTAACTCCTACAATGAGCAGTTCTTC. Combining the CDR3 with reference TRBV18 and TRBJ2-1 gives the whole variable domain NAGVMQNPRHLVRRRGQEARLRCSPMKGHSHVYWYRQLPEEGLKFMVYLQKENIIDESGMPKERFSAEFPKEGPSILRIQQVVRGDSAAYFCASLNSYNEQFFGPGTRLTVL.

V usage is TRBV20-1 and J usage is TRBJ2-7; D gene uncertain. V shed 3 bases and J shed 4 bases, with 19 bases lying between them. Per the germline V gene, CDR1 is DFQATT and CDR2 is SNEGSKA (reference sequence). The CDR3 runs to 15 residues. The CDR3 loop is CSASNPSETPYEQYF. CDR3 nucleotide sequence: TGCAGTGCTAGTAACCCTTCGGAGACCCCTTACGAGCAGTACTTC.